This T cell receptor beta chain emerged from a study of response to subunit inactivated influenza vaccine. Germline V gene data show CDR1 as MNHEY and CDR2 as SMNVEV (reference sequence). The V gene end was trimmed by 2 bases and the J gene end by 6 bases; junction bases not matched to a gene: 8. The CDR3 consists of 16 residues. TCRdb passed the RT-PCR reads through MiXCR, listing each CDR3 protein once. The sample comprises approximately 170,000 distinct CDR3 sequences, about 12% of which are singletons, and over 25% rests with the top ten. These data also featured in a second study, about T cells expressing NK-cell markers. This second report adds: The authors generated TCR beta cDNA through 5'RACE template switching with UMIs. Seven sequenced donors out of eight were HCMV-seropositive, one seronegative. Among the experiments, several used an anti-gamma-delta TCR antibody to restrict sorting to alpha-beta TCR T cells. Four of the donors also had these clonotypes leading their CD3+CD56-NKG2C+ fraction.

The chain recombines TRBV27 with TRBJ2-7; TRBD2 matches 12 bases. This receptor was taken from a man in his fifties who received an inactivated influenza vaccine. Here the sequenced sample was CD8+ T cells sorted from PBMCs, taken 11 to 12 days after vaccination. The CDR3 loop is CASSLRLAGGPGEQYF. The CDR3 DNA reads TGTGCCAGCAGTTTACGGCTAGCGGGAGGGCCAGGCGAGCAGTACTTC.